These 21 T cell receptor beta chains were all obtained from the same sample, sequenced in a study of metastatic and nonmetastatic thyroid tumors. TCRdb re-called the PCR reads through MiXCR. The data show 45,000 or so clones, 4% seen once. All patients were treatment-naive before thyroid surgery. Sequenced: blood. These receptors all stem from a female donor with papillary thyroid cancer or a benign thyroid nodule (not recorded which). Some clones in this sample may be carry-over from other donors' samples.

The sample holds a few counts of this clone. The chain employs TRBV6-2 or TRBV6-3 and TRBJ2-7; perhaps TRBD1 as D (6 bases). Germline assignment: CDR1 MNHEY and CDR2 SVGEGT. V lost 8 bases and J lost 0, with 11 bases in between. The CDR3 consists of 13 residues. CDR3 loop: CASGRGSSYEQYV. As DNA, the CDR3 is TGTGCCAGCGGAAGGGGGAGCTCCTACGAGCAGTACGTC.

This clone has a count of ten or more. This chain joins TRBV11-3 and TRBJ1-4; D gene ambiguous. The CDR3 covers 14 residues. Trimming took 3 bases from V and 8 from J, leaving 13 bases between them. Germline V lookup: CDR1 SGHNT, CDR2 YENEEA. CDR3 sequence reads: CASSFYRAGEKLFF. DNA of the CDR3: TGTGCCAGCAGCTTTTACAGAGCAGGCGAAAAACTGTTTTTT.

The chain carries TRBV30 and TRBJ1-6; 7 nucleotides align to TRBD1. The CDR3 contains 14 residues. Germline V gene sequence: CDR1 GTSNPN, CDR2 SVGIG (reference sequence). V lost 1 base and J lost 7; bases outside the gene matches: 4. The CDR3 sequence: CAWSEGGYNSPLHF. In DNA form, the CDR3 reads TGTGCCTGGAGTGAAGGGGGCTACAATTCACCCCTCCACTTT.

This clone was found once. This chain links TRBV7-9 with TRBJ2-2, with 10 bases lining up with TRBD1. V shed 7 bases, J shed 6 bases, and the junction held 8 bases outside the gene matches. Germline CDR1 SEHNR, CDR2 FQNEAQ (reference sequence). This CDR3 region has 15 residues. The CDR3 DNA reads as TGTGCCAGCAACTTGCGGACAGGGGGTTCCGGGGAGCTGTTTTTT. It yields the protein CASNLRTGGSGELFF.

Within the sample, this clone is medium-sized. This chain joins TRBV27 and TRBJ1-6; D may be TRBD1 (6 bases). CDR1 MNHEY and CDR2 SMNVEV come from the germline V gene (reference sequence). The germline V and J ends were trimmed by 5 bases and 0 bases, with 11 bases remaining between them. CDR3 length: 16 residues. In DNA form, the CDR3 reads TGTGCCAGCAGTCCCTGGACAGACTCCTATAATTCACCCCTCCACTTT. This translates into CASSPWTDSYNSPLHF.

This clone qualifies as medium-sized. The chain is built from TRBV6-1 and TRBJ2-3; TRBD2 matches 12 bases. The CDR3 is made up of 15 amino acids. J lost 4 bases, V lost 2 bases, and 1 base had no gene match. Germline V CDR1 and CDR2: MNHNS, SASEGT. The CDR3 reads CASSELAGGPDTQYF. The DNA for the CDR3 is TGTGCCAGCAGTGAACTAGCGGGAGGGCCAGATACGCAGTATTTT.

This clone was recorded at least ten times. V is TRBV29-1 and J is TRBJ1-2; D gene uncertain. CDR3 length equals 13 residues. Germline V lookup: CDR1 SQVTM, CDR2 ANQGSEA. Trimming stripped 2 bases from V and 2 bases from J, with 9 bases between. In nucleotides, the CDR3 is TGCAGCGTTGAAACAGCAAGAAACTATGGCTACACCTTC. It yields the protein CSVETARNYGYTF.

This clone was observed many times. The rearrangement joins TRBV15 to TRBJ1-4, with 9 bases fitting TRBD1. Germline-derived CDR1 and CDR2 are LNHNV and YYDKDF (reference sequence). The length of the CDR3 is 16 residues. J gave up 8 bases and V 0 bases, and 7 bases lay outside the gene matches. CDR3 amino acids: CATSRDTGGGGEKLFF. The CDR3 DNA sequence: TGTGCCACCAGCAGAGACACAGGGGGCGGTGGGGAAAAACTGTTTTTT.

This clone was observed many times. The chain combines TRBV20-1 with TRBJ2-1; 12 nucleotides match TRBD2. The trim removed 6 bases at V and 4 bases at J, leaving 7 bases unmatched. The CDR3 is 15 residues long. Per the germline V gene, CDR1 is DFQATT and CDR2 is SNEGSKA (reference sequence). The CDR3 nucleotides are TGCAGTGCACCGACTAGCGGGAGCGAGTACAATGAGCAGTTCTTC. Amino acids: CSAPTSGSEYNEQFF.

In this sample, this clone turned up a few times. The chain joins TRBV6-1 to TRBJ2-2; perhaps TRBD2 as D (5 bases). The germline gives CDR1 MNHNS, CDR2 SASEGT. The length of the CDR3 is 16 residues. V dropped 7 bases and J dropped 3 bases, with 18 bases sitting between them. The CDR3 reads CASNRGPGSDTGELFF. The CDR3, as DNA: TGTGCCAGCAACAGAGGGCCGGGGTCGGACACCGGGGAGCTGTTTTTT.

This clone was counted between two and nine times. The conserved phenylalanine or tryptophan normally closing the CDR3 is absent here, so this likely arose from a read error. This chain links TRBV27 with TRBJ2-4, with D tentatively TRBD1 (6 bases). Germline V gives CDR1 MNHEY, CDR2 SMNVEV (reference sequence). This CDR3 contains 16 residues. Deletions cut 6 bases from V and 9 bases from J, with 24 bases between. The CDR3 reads CASRTDLGADRGIQYL. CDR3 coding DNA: TGTGCCAGCAGAACCGATTTGGGGGCCGACCGGGGCATTCAGTACTTG.

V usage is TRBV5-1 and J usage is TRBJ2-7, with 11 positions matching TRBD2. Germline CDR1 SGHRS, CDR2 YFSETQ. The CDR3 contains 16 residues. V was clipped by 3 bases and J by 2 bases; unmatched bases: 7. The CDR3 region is CASSSLTSGNAYEQYF. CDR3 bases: TGCGCCAGCAGCTCCCTGACTAGCGGGAACGCCTACGAGCAGTACTTC.

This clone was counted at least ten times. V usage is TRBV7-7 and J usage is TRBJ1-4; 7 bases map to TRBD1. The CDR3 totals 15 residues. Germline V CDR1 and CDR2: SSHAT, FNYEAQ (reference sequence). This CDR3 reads CASRNRGRGIEKLFF. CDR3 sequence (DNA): TGTGCTAGCCGAAACAGGGGAAGGGGTATTGAAAAACTGTTTTTT.

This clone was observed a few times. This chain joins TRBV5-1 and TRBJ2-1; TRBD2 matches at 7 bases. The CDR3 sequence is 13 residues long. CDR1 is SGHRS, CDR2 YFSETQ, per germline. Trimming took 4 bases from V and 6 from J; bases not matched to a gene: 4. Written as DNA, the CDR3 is TGCGCCAGCAGCCCCGGGACTATCAATGAGCAGTTCTTC. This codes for CASSPGTINEQFF.

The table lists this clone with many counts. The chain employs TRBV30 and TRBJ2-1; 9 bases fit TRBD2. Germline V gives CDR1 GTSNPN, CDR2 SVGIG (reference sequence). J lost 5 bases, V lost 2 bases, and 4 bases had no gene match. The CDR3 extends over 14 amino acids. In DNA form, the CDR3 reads TGTGCCTGGAGTATTCTAGCGGGGAACAATGAGCAGTTCTTC. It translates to CAWSILAGNNEQFF.

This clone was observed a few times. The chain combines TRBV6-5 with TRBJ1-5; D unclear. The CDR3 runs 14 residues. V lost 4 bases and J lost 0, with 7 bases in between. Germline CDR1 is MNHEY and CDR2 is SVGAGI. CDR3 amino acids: CASSFSYSNQPQHF. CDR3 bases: TGTGCCAGCAGTTTCTCCTATAGCAATCAGCCCCAGCATTTT.

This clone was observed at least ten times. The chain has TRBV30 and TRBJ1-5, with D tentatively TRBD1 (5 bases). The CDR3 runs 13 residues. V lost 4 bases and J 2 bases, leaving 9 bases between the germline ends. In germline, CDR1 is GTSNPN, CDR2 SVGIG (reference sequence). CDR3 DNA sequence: TGTGCCTGGAATGGGGGAGGCAATCAGCCCCAGCATTTT. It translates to CAWNGGGNQPQHF.

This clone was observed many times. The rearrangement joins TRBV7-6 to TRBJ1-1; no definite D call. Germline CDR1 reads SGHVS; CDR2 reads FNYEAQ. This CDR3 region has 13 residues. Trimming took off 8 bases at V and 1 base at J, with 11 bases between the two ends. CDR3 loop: CASSGFKNTEAFF. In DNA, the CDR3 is TGTGCCAGCTCGGGATTCAAGAACACTGAAGCTTTCTTT.

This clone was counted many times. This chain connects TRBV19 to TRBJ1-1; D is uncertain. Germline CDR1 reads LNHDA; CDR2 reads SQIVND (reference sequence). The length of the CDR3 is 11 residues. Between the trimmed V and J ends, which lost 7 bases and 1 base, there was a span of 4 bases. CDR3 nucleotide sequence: TGTGCCAGTACAGGGAACACTGAAGCTTTCTTT. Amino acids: CASTGNTEAFF.

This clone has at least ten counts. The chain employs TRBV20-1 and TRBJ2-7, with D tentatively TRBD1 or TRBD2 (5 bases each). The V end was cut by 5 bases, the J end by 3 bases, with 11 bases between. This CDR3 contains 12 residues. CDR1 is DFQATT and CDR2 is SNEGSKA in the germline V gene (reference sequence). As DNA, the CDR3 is TGCAGTGCTGGGACGGCCTACTACGAGCAGTACTTC. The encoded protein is CSAGTAYYEQYF.

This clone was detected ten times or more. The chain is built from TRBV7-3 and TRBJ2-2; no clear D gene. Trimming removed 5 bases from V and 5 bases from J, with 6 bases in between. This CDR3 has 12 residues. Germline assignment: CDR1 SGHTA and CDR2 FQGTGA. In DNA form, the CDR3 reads TGTGCCAGCAGCGCGGCAACCGGGGAGCTGTTTTTT. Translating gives CASSAATGELFF. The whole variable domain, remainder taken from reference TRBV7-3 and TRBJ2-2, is GAGVSQTPSNKVTEKGKYVELRCDPISGHTALYWYRQSLGQGPEFLIYFQGTGAADDSGLPNDRFFAVRPEGSVSTLKIQRTERGDSAVYLCASSAATGELFFGEGSRLTVL.